A single sample gave rise to the 4 T cell receptor beta chains below, sequenced in a study of CD8+ T cells in alopecia areata. Regarding treatment: oral pan-JAK inhibitor, 5-10 mg twice daily. It was cDNA, reverse transcribed from extracted RNA, that served as the sequencing template. This table comes from immunoSEQ multiplex PCR, and its TCRdb copy is limited to in-frame clones, with some not included. This repertoire shows 90,000 to 150,000 clones, around 56% found once; its top ten account for around 0.44%. The sequenced sample was CD4+ T cells sorted from blood, obtained at week 4, from a patient treated with tofacitinib. The receptors here all came from a human donor with alopecia areata.

The chain is built from TRBV6-6 and TRBJ2-7; 8 bases fit TRBD2. V was clipped by 7 bases and J by 0 bases; unmatched bases: 5. Per germline, CDR1 MNHNY and CDR2 SVGAGI (reference sequence). The CDR3 is made up of 14 amino acids. CDR3: CASKSGGSSYEQYF. CDR3 DNA sequence: TGTGCCAGCAAAAGCGGGGGCTCCTCCTACGAGCAGTACTTC.

This clone was counted once. The CDR3 loop reads CASSQGQYQETQYF. CDR3 DNA: TGTGCCAGCAGCCAAGGACAGTACCAAGAGACCCAGTACTTC. This rearrangement joins TRBV5-6 to TRBJ2-5, with D possibly matching TRBD1 (6 bases). CDR3 length: 14 residues. The V end lost 4 bases, the J end lost 0 bases, and 10 bases lay between the germline ends. Per the germline V gene, CDR1 is SGHDT and CDR2 is YYEEEE.

The chain links TRBV7-3 to TRBJ2-3, with 7 bases aligning to TRBD2. The germline CDR1 and CDR2 sequences are SGHTA and FQGTGA. V dropped 4 bases and J dropped 2; count of bases not matched to a gene: 3. The CDR3 totals 14 residues. CDR3 in DNA: TGTGCCAGCAGCTCGGGACTACTCACAGATACGCAGTATTTT. Protein product: CASSSGLLTDTQYF. The full variable domain, completed using reference TRBV7-3 and TRBJ2-3, is GAGVSQTPSNKVTEKGKYVELRCDPISGHTALYWYRQSLGQGPEFLIYFQGTGAADDSGLPNDRFFAVRPEGSVSTLKIQRTERGDSAVYLCASSSGLLTDTQYFGPGTRLTVL.

CDR3 nucleotides: TGTGCCAGCAGCCCAGGACAGAATTGGCAGTACTTC. It encodes CASSPGQNWQYF. The rearrangement links TRBV25-1 to TRBJ2-7; D possibly corresponds to TRBD1 (6 bases). This CDR3 is 12 amino acids long. Per germline, CDR1 MGHDK and CDR2 SYGVNS. Trimming shortened V by 6 bases and J by 9 bases, and 15 bases separated the two germline ends.